A single TCR beta chain is shown here with its context. These data come from a study of blood T cell repertoires in COVID-19. Whole-study context: Sites in the United States, Italy and Spain provided acute and convalescent COVID-19 samples.

V shed 4 bases, J shed 3 bases, and the junction held 5 bases outside the gene matches. CDR3 length equals 15 residues. Per germline, CDR1 LNHDA and CDR2 SQIVND (reference sequence). Produced via immunoSEQ multiplex PCR; TCRdb's table is partial and in-frame only. The repertoire includes 240,000 or so clones, about 85% of them detected once, and roughly 7% sits in the top ten. The TCR comes from a man aged 55 to 70 who had recovered from COVID-19. Sequenced: peripheral blood. The rearrangement uses TRBV19 and TRBJ2-3; the match to TRBD1 covers 9 bases. CDR3 coding DNA: TGTGCCAGTAGTACTATGGGACAGGGTACAGATACGCAGTATTTT. Its translation is CASSTMGQGTDTQYF.